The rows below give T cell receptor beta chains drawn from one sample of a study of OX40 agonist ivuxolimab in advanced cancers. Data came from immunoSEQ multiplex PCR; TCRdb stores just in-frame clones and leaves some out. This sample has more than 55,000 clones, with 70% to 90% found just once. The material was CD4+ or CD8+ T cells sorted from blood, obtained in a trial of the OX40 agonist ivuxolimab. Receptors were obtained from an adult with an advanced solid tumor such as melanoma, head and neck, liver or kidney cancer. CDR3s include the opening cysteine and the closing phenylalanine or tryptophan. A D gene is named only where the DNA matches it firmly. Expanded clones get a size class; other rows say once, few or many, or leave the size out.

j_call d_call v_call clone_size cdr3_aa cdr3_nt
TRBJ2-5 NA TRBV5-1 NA CASSRTGRETQYF TGCGCCAGCAGCCGAACAGGGCGGGAGACCCAGTACTTC
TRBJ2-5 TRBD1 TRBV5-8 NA CASSFLLGQGGETQYF TGTGCCAGCAGCTTTCTCCTCGGACAGGGTGGGGAGACCCAGTACTTC
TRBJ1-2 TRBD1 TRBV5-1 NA CASNTGQGAIGYTF TGCGCCAGCAACACGGGACAGGGGGCTATCGGCTACACCTTC
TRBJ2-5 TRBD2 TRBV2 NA CASSESGLAGVETQYF TGTGCCAGCAGTGAAAGTGGTCTAGCGGGAGTAGAGACCCAGTACTTC
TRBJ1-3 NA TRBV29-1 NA CSAKGGRSGNTIYF TGCAGCGCAAAGGGGGGGAGATCTGGAAACACCATATATTTT
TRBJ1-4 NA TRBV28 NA CASRSGQLYEKLFF TGTGCCAGCCGTTCCGGACAGCTATATGAAAAACTGTTTTTT
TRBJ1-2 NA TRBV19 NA CASREPRF TGTGCCAGTAGGGAGCCCCGCTTC
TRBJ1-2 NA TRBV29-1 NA CSVEPGGSGYGYTF TGCAGCGTTGAACCGGGGGGGAGCGGCTATGGCTACACCTTC
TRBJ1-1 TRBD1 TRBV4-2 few CASSRDPGTANTEAFF TGTGCCAGCAGCCGAGACCCCGGGACAGCGAACACTGAAGCTTTCTTT
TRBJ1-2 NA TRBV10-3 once CAISDTGGGYGYTF TGTGCCATCAGTGATACGGGGGGCGGCTATGGCTACACCTTC
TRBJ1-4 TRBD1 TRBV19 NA CASSSGDRAEKLFF TGTGCCAGTAGTTCCGGGGACAGGGCTGAAAAACTGTTTTTT
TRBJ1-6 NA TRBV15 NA CATSRPTGGETPLHF TGTGCCACCAGTCGTCCCACAGGTGGGGAAACACCCCTCCACTTT
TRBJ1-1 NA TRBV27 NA CASSLDSGTTGEAFF TGTGCCAGCAGTTTAGATTCAGGGACGACGGGTGAAGCTTTCTTT
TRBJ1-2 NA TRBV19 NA CASSISGVLNGYTF TGTGCCAGTAGTATTTCCGGGGTTTTGAATGGCTACACCTTC
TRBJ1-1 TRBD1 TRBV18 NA CASSQRRDMPGQGAGNTEAFF TGTGCCAGCTCACAACGGAGAGACATGCCGGGACAGGGGGCAGGGAACACTGAAGCTTTCTTT
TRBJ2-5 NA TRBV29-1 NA CSARREIQETQYF TGCAGCGCCCGACGGGAGATACAAGAGACCCAGTACTTC
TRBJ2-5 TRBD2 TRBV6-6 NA CASRYSGGVTETQYF TGTGCCAGCAGATACAGCGGGGGGGTAACAGAGACCCAGTACTTC
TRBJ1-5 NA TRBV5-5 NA CASSLAIAGGNQPQHF TGTGCCAGCAGCTTGGCCATCGCCGGGGGCAATCAGCCCCAGCATTTT
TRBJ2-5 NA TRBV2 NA CASSPTAGGGETQYF TGTGCCAGCTCTCCCACGGCAGGGGGAGGAGAGACCCAGTACTTC
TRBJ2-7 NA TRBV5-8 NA CASSKGRYEQYF TGTGCCAGCAGCAAGGGACGTTACGAGCAGTACTTC
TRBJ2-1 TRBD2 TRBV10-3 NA CAISERASGAYNEQFF TGTGCCATCAGTGAACGTGCTAGCGGAGCCTACAATGAGCAGTTCTTC
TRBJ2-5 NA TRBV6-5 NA CASSYSHRDQTQYF TGTGCCAGCAGTTACTCACACAGGGACCAGACCCAGTACTTC
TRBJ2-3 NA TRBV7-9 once CASSPRGGRGADTQYF TGTGCCAGCAGCCCCCGTGGGGGACGGGGGGCCGATACGCAGTATTTT
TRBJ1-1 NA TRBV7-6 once CASSSGLGRGTEAFF TGTGCCAGCAGCTCCGGGCTGGGAAGGGGTACTGAAGCTTTCTTT
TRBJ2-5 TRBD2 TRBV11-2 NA CASSAGLAGGVTQYF TGTGCCAGCAGCGCCGGACTAGCGGGAGGGGTGACCCAGTACTTC
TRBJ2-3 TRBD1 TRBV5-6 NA CASSFTGGPVDTQYF TGTGCCAGCAGCTTCACAGGGGGCCCGGTGGATACGCAGTATTTT
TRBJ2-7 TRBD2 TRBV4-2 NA CASSLRLAGTGGQYF TGTGCCAGCAGCCTCCGACTAGCGGGAACCGGCGGGCAGTACTTC
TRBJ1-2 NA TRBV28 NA CASSLPRAGGGASYGYTF TGTGCCAGCAGTTTGCCGAGGGCGGGGGGGGGCGCTAGCTATGGCTACACCTTC
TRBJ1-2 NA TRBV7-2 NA CASSSWTGTSVF TGTGCCAGCAGCTCATGGACGGGTACCTCAGTCTTC
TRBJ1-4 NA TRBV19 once CASSITTPNEKLFF TGTGCCAGTAGTATTACCACCCCGAATGAAAAACTGTTTTTT
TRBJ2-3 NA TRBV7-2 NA CASSFSGAADTQYF TGTGCCAGCAGCTTCTCGGGAGCCGCAGATACGCAGTATTTT
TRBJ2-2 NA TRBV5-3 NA CARSLAQGPTGELFF TGTGCCAGAAGCTTGGCACAGGGACCCACCGGGGAGCTGTTTTTT
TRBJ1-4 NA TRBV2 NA CASSVQSVEKLFF TGTGCCAGCAGTGTTCAGTCAGTTGAAAAACTGTTTTTT
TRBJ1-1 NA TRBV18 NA CASSSGVNTEAFF TGTGCCAGCTCTTCGGGAGTGAACACTGAAGCTTTCTTT
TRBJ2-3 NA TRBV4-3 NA CASSQESKLTDTQYF TGCGCCAGCAGCCAAGAGTCCAAGCTCACAGATACGCAGTATTTT
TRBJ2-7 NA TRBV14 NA CASSRLDSYEQYF TGTGCCAGCAGCCGGCTTGACTCCTACGAGCAGTACTTC
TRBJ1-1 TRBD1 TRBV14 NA CASSPLTGINTEAFF TGTGCCAGCAGCCCATTGACAGGGATTAACACTGAAGCTTTCTTT
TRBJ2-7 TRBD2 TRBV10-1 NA CASSEGTRPYEQYF TGCGCCAGCAGTGAAGGGACTAGGCCCTACGAGCAGTACTTC
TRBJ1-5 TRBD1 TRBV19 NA CASSIQGEVDQPQHF TGTGCCAGTAGTATACAGGGGGAAGTGGATCAGCCCCAGCATTTT
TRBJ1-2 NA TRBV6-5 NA CASTPAGVSPGYTF TGTGCCAGCACTCCAGCGGGGGTGTCCCCTGGCTACACCTTC
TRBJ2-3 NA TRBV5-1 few CASSRDLSTDTQYF TGCGCCAGCAGCCGGGACTTGTCCACAGATACGCAGTATTTT
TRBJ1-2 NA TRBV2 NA CASSDGRYGYTF TGTGCCAGCAGCGACGGACGTTATGGCTACACCTTC
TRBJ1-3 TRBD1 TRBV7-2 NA CASSTQTGHGNTIYF TGTGCCAGCAGCACCCAGACAGGGCACGGAAACACCATATATTTT
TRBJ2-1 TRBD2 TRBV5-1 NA CASSKTSGNYNEQFF TGCGCCAGCAGCAAGACTAGCGGAAATTACAATGAGCAGTTCTTC
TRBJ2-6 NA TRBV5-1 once CASSLEALNSGANVLTF TGCGCCAGCAGCTTGGAGGCACTTAACTCTGGGGCCAACGTCCTGACTTTC
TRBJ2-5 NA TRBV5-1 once CASSLSVSDGWETQYF TGCGCCAGCAGCTTAAGTGTTTCCGACGGATGGGAGACCCAGTACTTC